This T cell receptor beta chain is from a study of post-analysis software for immune sequencing data. The wider study: Both relapsing-remitting and secondary progressive multiple sclerosis featured among the disease courses, as did progressive-relapsing multiple sclerosis. Regarding the study as a whole: The authors found that F measure strongly co-clustered same-batch samples. Higher frequency in patients than in controls was seen for roughly five TRBV segments, with TRBV5-6, TRBV5-1 and TRBV20-1 among them. Significantly lower normalized Chao1 diversity was seen in multiple sclerosis patients than in controls.

Tagging with unique molecular identifiers was a feature of the TCR beta cDNA libraries. Hundreds of thousands of cDNA molecules came from around 1 to 10 million T cells. TCRdb independently ran MiXCR on the PCR reads; one entry per CDR3 protein. The table shows 750,000 to 950,000 distinct CDR3 sequences, with about 50% occurring only once. The CDR3 loop spans 15 amino acids. Germline V lookup: CDR1 MNHEY, CDR2 SVGAGI. The V and J ends lost 5 bases and 6 bases respectively, with 20 bases between them. Points on this clonotype: The target antigen is unknown.

The sequenced sample consisted of blood. V is TRBV6-5 and J is TRBJ2-7; D might be TRBD2 (6 bases). The TCR sequence derives from a girl aged 5 to 17 with multiple sclerosis. Here the CDR3 DNA reads TGTGCCAGCAGTGGACTAAGGACCCCCACCGGCGAGCAGTACTTC. Translation: CASSGLRTPTGEQYF.